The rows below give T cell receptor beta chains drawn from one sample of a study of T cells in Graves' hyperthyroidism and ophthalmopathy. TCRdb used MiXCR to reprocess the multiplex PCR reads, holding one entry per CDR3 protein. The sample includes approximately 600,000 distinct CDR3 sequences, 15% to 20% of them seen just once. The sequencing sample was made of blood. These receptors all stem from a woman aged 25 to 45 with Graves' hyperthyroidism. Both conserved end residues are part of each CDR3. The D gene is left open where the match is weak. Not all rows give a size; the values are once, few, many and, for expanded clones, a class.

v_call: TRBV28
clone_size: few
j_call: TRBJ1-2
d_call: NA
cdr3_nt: TGTGCCAGCAGTTATTTCACGGGCTACACCTTC
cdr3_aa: CASSYFTGYTF

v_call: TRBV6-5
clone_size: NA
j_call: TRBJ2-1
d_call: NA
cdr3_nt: TGTGCCAGCAGTTACTGGGGGGATCACAATGAGCAGTTCTTC
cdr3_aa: CASSYWGDHNEQFF

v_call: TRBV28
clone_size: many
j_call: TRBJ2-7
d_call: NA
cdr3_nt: TGTGCCAGCACCCCCATGGGGGGCCACGAGCAGTACTTC
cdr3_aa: CASTPMGGHEQYF

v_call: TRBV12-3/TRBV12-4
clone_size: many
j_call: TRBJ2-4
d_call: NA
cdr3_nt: TGTGCCAGCAGAGGACGGACGGGAGCCAAAAACATTCAGTACTTC
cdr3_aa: CASRGRTGAKNIQYF

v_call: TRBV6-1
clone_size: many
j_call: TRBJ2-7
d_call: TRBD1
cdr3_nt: TGTGCCAGCAGTGAACTATCAGACAGGGAGTCCAACTACGAGCAGTACTTC
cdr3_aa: CASSELSDRESNYEQYF

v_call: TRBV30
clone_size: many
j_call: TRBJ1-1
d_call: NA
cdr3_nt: TGTGCCTGGACCATGGGACGGACGAACACTGAAGCTTTCTTT
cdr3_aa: CAWTMGRTNTEAFF

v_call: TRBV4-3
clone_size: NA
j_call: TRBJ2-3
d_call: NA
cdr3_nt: TGCGCCAGCAGCGAGGTACGCCTTAGCGGAACCGATACGCAGTATTTT
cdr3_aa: CASSEVRLSGTDTQYF

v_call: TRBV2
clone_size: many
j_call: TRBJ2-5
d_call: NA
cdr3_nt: TGTGCCAGCAGTGCGGCGAGGGGACGGGAGACCCAGTACTTC
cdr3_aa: CASSAARGRETQYF

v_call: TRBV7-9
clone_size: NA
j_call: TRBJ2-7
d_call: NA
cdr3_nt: TGTGCCAGCAGTCCGGGGACACGCGAGCAGTACTTC
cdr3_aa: CASSPGTREQYF

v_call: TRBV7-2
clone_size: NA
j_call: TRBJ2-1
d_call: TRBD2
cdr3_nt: TGTGCCAGCAGCCCCTGGACTAGCGGGAATCAGTTCTTC
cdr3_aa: CASSPWTSGNQFF

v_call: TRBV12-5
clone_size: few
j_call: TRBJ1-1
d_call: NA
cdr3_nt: TGTGCTAGTGGGAAGGGAGTAAGCAGTGAAGCTTTCTTT
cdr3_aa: CASGKGVSSEAFF

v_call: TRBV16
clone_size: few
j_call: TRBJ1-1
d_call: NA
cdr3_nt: TGTGCCAGCAGCCAATCGGGACGGACGAACACTGAAGCTTTCTTT
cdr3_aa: CASSQSGRTNTEAFF

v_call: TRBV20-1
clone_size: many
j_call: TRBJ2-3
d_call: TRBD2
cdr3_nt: TGCAGTGCTAGCCGGACTAGAAAGACAGATACGCAGTATTTT
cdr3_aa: CSASRTRKTDTQYF

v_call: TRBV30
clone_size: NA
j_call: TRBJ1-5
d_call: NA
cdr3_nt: TGTGCCTGGAGTGTAGGGTCCGGGACCGATAATCAGCCCCAGCATTTT
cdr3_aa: CAWSVGSGTDNQPQHF

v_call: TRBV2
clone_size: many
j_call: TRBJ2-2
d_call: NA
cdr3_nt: TGTGCCAGCAGTGAAACGGGAGCGCTCACCGGGGAGCTGTTTTTT
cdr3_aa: CASSETGALTGELFF

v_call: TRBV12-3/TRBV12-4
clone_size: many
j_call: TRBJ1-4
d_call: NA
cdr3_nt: TGTGCCAGCAGGGCCTTTTGGGAGGGTGAAAAACTGTTTTTT
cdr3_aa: CASRAFWEGEKLFF

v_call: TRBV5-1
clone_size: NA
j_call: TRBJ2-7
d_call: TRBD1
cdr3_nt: TGCGCCAGCAGCTACGGGACAGGGGGCGTCGGGCAGTACTTC
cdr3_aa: CASSYGTGGVGQYF

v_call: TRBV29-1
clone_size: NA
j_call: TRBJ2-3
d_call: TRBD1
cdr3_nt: TGCAGCCTCCGGGGCGCCGGGACAGACTACCTGGCGCAGTATTTT
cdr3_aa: CSLRGAGTDYLAQYF

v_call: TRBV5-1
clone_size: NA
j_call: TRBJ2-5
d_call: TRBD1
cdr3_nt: TGCGCCAGCTACCAGGGACAGGGGGTGGAGACCCAGTACTTC
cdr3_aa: CASYQGQGVETQYF

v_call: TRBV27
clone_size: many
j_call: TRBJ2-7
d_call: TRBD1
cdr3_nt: TGTGCCAGCAGCTACAGGGGATACCACGAGCAGTACTTC
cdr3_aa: CASSYRGYHEQYF

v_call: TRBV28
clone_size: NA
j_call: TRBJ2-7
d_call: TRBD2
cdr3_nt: TGTGCCAGCAGTTTTACCGGGCTAGCGGGTTACGAGCAGTACTTC
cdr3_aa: CASSFTGLAGYEQYF

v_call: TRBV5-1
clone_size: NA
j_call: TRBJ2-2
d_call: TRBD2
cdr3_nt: TGCGCCAGCAGGGTGACCGGGACTAGCGGGATTGTCTGGACCGGGGAGCTGTTTTTT
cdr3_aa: CASRVTGTSGIVWTGELFF

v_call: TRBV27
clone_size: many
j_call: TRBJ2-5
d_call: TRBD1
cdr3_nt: TGTGCCAGCAGTTCGACAGGGGGCGGAGAGACCCAGTACTTC
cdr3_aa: CASSSTGGGETQYF

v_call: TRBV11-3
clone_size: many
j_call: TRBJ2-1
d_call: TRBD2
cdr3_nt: TGTGCCAGCAGCCATAGCGGGAGCAGCTCCTACAATGAGCAGTTCTTC
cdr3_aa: CASSHSGSSSYNEQFF

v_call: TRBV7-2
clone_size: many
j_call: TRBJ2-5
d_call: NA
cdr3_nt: TGTGCCAGCACCCTGAGGGTAGAGGAGACCCAGTACTTC
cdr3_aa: CASTLRVEETQYF